The rows below give T cell receptor beta chains drawn from one sample of a study of a mutant IDH1 vaccine in newly diagnosed glioma. These receptors' targets are unknown. The data were produced by immunoSEQ multiplex PCR, yet TCRdb's version contains in-frame clones alone and is incomplete. The profile shows about 27,000 clones, roughly 77% of them singletons. Sequencing used PBMCs, obtained from a glioma patient whose treatment included an IDH1 peptide vaccine. Every receptor here comes from a man between 35 and 55 years old with glioma. Each CDR3 is given with its conserved first and last residue. A D gene is named only where the DNA matches it firmly. Part of the rows lack a size; the others show once, few, many or a class for expanded clones.

>TRBV11-3|TRBJ1-1|12|.|.
CASSFPGTEAFF
TGTGCCAGCAGCTTCCCCGGCACTGAAGCTTTCTTT
>TRBV11-3|TRBJ1-1|14|few|.
CASSPGPLNTEAFF
TGTGCCAGCAGTCCGGGACCTTTGAACACTGAAGCTTTCTTT
>TRBV20-1|TRBJ1-4|11|.|TRBD1
CSARTGRKLFF
TGCAGTGCTAGGACAGGGCGGAAACTGTTTTTT
>TRBV7-9|TRBJ2-3|17|.|.
CASSHRLHLGGSDTQYF
TGTGCCAGCAGCCATCGACTCCACCTAGGGGGATCGGATACGCAGTATTTT
>TRBV25-1|TRBJ2-7|13|.|.
CASRRGDIYEQYF
TGTGCCAGCCGGAGGGGGGACATTTACGAGCAGTACTTC
>TRBV6-5|TRBJ1-6|11|.|.
CASRQNTVIHF
TGTGCCAGCAGGCAGAATACAGTCATCCACTTT
>TRBV18|TRBJ2-5|15|.|TRBD1
CASSERQGPTETQYF
TGTGCCAGCTCAGAGCGACAGGGGCCGACGGAGACCCAGTACTTC
>TRBV27|TRBJ2-7|16|.|TRBD2
CASSFLAGGPYNEQYF
TGTGCCAGCAGTTTCTTAGCGGGAGGGCCCTACAACGAGCAGTACTTC
>TRBV7-2|TRBJ1-5|15|once|.
CASSLEGLSNQPQHF
TGTGCCAGCAGCTTAGAAGGACTGAGCAATCAGCCCCAGCATTTT
>TRBV14|TRBJ1-4|15|.|.
CASSQDRAGNEKLFF
TGTGCCAGCAGCCAAGATCGGGCGGGTAATGAAAAACTGTTTTTT
>TRBV19|TRBJ2-3|13|.|TRBD1
CASTWTGSDTQYF
TGTGCCAGTACATGGACAGGATCAGATACGCAGTATTTT
>TRBV9|TRBJ1-1|13|.|.
CASSAEHNTEAFF
TGTGCCAGCAGCGCCGAACACAACACTGAAGCTTTCTTT
>TRBV6-5|TRBJ1-1|13|.|.
CASSFSMNTEAFF
TGTGCCAGCAGTTTTTCTATGAACACTGAAGCTTTCTTT
>TRBV2|TRBJ1-5|18|once|TRBD1
CASASTGTGSQGNQPQHF
TGTGCCAGCGCCTCTACCGGGACAGGATCTCAGGGCAATCAGCCCCAGCATTTT
>TRBV5-6|TRBJ1-1|15|.|TRBD1
CASSYGQGPNTEAFF
TGTGCCAGCAGCTACGGACAGGGACCGAACACTGAAGCTTTCTTT
>TRBV7-8|TRBJ1-2|13|once|TRBD1
CASSLGQGYGYTF
TGTGCCAGCAGCTTAGGACAGGGCTATGGCTACACCTTC
>TRBV19|TRBJ2-6|16|few|.
CASSMLRSGGANVLTF
TGTGCCAGTAGTATGTTGAGGTCGGGTGGGGCCAACGTCCTGACTTTC
>TRBV7-2|TRBJ2-1|14|.|.
CASSSFDLSSEQFF
TGTGCCAGCAGCTCATTCGATTTAAGTAGTGAGCAGTTCTTC
>TRBV30|TRBJ1-2|14|few|.
CAWSTIGVNYGYTF
TGTGCCTGGAGTACCATCGGGGTTAACTATGGCTACACCTTC
>TRBV14|TRBJ2-2|11|.|.
CASSHTGELFF
TGTGCCAGCAGCCACACCGGGGAGCTGTTTTTT
>TRBV11-2|TRBJ1-5|13|.|.
CASSLGGGQPQHF
TGTGCCAGCAGCTTAGGTGGAGGTCAGCCCCAGCATTTT
>TRBV7-9|TRBJ1-1|14|few|.
CASSFLGVGTEAFF
TGTGCCAGCAGCTTCTTGGGTGTGGGGACTGAAGCTTTCTTT
>TRBV21-1|TRBJ2-1|16|.|.
CASSKEDYQGYNEQFF
TGTGCCAGCAGCAAAGAAGACTACCAAGGGTACAATGAGCAGTTCTTC
>TRBV5-5|TRBJ1-5|18|.|TRBD1
CASSLSWATGVSNQPQHF
TGTGCCAGCAGCTTGAGTTGGGCGACAGGGGTGAGCAATCAGCCCCAGCATTTT
>TRBV7-2|TRBJ2-7|12|.|.
CASSWDLHEQYF
TGTGCCAGCAGTTGGGACCTCCACGAGCAGTACTTC
>TRBV19|TRBJ2-7|16|.|.
CASSMGEQPNTYEQYF
TGTGCCAGTAGTATGGGAGAACAGCCTAATACCTACGAGCAGTACTTC
>TRBV28|TRBJ2-1|19|.|TRBD2
CASKASGLAGEGSYNEQFF
TGTGCCAGCAAAGCATCGGGACTAGCGGGAGAGGGTTCCTACAATGAGCAGTTCTTC